A selection of T cell receptor beta chains follows, all from one sample in a study of blood T cell repertoires in COVID-19. Only in-frame clones appear in the TCRdb table, and some are missing; sequencing was by immunoSEQ multiplex PCR. The sample carries around 160,000 clones, 85% to 90% recorded once. Material for sequencing was peripheral blood. The source of these receptors is a woman in her 70s with COVID-19, enrolled during active disease. CDR3s include the opening cysteine and the closing phenylalanine or tryptophan. A D gene is named only where the DNA matches it firmly. A row's size may be missing; if present it is once, few, many or a size class.

D gene,J gene,clone size,V gene,CDR3 protein,CDR3 DNA
TRBD1,TRBJ1-3,few,TRBV3-1/TRBV3-2,CASSLPRTGNSGNTIYF,TGTGCCAGCAGCCTTCCACGGACAGGGAACTCTGGAAACACCATATATTTT
TRBD1,TRBJ1-1,once,TRBV4-1,CASSQEVTGGGTEAFF,TGCGCCAGCAGCCAAGAAGTCACAGGGGGAGGCACTGAAGCTTTCTTT
TRBD2,TRBJ2-2,.,TRBV6-2/TRBV6-3,CASSPREGPNTGELFF,TGTGCCAGCAGCCCTCGGGAGGGGCCGAACACCGGGGAGCTGTTTTTT
.,TRBJ1-1,.,TRBV2,CATSVPSGTEAFF,TGTGCCACTTCGGTCCCATCGGGGACTGAAGCTTTCTTT
TRBD2,TRBJ2-5,.,TRBV6-1,CASSDLGLAMKWQTQYF,TGTGCCAGCAGTGACCTCGGACTAGCAATGAAGTGGCAGACCCAGTACTTC
.,TRBJ1-5,.,TRBV28,CASSYTSGTHNQPQHF,TGTGCCAGCAGTTACACTTCCGGGACACACAATCAGCCCCAGCATTTT
.,TRBJ2-2,.,TRBV6-4,CASSDSGSSNTGELFF,TGTGCCAGCAGTGACTCGGGCAGCTCGAACACCGGGGAGCTGTTTTTT
TRBD1,TRBJ1-1,.,TRBV28,CASSPGGRATEAFF,TGTGCCAGCAGCCCAGGGGGTCGGGCCACTGAAGCTTTCTTT
.,TRBJ2-3,.,TRBV4-2,CASSLRVYTDTQYF,TGTGCCAGCAGCCTCCGAGTTTACACAGATACGCAGTATTTT
.,TRBJ2-1,.,TRBV6-5,CASKKTASSYNEQFF,TGTGCCAGCAAAAAGACAGCTAGCTCCTACAATGAGCAGTTCTTC
.,TRBJ1-2,.,TRBV28,CASSTRQAPNYGYTF,TGTGCCAGCAGTACACGACAGGCCCCCAACTATGGCTACACCTTC
.,TRBJ1-2,.,TRBV10-3,CAISVEGANYGYTF,TGTGCCATCAGTGTCGAGGGAGCTAACTATGGCTACACCTTC
TRBD2,TRBJ2-5,.,TRBV7-2,CAEGGLAGVQETQYF,TGTGCCGAGGGTGGGCTAGCGGGCGTCCAAGAGACCCAGTACTTC
TRBD1,TRBJ1-2,.,TRBV5-4,CASSLVTGGSYTF,TGTGCCAGCAGCTTGGTTACAGGGGGCAGCTACACCTTC
.,TRBJ1-2,once,TRBV19,CASRRTAASNYGYTF,TGTGCCAGTCGAAGGACAGCGGCGTCCAACTATGGCTACACCTTC
TRBD1,TRBJ1-4,.,TRBV28,CASSLWDRRANEKLFF,TGTGCCAGCAGTTTATGGGACAGGAGGGCTAATGAAAAACTGTTTTTT
TRBD1,TRBJ2-3,.,TRBV11-3,CASSTRQGSTDTQYF,TGTGCCAGCAGCACCAGACAGGGAAGCACAGATACGCAGTATTTT
TRBD1,TRBJ1-1,.,TRBV29-1,CSVSGTGMNTEAFF,TGCAGCGTATCCGGGACAGGGATGAACACTGAAGCTTTCTTT
.,TRBJ1-1,.,TRBV28,CASSPDEVGASEAFF,TGTGCCAGCAGCCCGGATGAGGTAGGAGCCTCTGAAGCTTTCTTT
.,TRBJ1-4,.,TRBV19,CVSGATNEKLFF,TGTGTTTCAGGTGCAACTAATGAAAAACTGTTTTTT
TRBD1,TRBJ2-5,.,TRBV7-3,CASSSDRAYETQYF,TGTGCCAGCAGCTCGGACAGGGCGTACGAGACCCAGTACTTC
TRBD2,TRBJ2-1,.,TRBV7-2,CASSLGIGGGRVDEQFF,TGTGCCAGCAGCTTAGGTATAGGCGGGGGGCGGGTAGATGAGCAGTTCTTC
.,TRBJ2-6,.,TRBV2,CAGGRTGANVLTF,TGTGCCGGAGGCAGGACTGGGGCCAACGTCCTGACTTTC
TRBD1,TRBJ1-4,.,TRBV6-5,CASSRDRGGKLFF,TGTGCCAGCAGTCGGGACAGGGGTGGAAAACTGTTTTTT
.,TRBJ2-1,.,TRBV27,CASRPYSGVASYNEQFF,TGTGCCAGCAGACCCTACTCAGGGGTTGCTTCCTACAATGAGCAGTTCTTC
TRBD1,TRBJ1-4,.,TRBV3-1/TRBV3-2,CASSQGRQGGEKLFF,TGTGCCAGCAGCCAAGGTAGACAGGGGGGAGAAAAACTGTTTTTT
.,TRBJ1-5,few,TRBV27,CASSLYRDQPQHF,TGTGCCAGCAGTTTGTACAGGGATCAGCCCCAGCATTTT
.,TRBJ1-1,few,TRBV7-9,CASSQTGGFTEAFF,TGTGCCAGCAGCCAGACAGGAGGATTCACTGAAGCTTTCTTT
.,TRBJ2-3,.,TRBV28,CASSFQSARAQYF,TGTGCCAGCAGTTTTCAGTCCGCGAGGGCGCAGTATTTT
.,TRBJ1-3,.,TRBV29-1,CSARDSFAGNTIYF,TGCAGCGCCAGGGACTCGTTTGCGGGAAACACCATATATTTT